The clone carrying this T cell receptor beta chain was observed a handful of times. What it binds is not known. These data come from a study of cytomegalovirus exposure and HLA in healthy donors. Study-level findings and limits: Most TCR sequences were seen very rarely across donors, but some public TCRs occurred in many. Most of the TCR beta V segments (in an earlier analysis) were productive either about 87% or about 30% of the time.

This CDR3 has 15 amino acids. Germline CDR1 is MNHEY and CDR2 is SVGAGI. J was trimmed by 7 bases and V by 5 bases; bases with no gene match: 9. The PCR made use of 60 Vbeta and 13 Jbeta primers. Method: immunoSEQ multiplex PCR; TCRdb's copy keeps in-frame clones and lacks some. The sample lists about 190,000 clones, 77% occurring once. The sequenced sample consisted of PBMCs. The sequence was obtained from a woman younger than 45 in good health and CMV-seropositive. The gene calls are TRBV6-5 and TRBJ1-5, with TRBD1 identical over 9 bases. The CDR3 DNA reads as TGTGCCAGCAGTCCCCGGGGACAGGGCATCCAGCCCCAGCATTTT. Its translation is CASSPRGQGIQPQHF.